This T cell receptor beta chain was obtained from a study of CD8 T cells in ankylosing spondylitis. Via MiXCR, TCRdb re-called the 5' RACE reads, giving one row per CDR3 protein. The sample carries about 170,000 distinct CDR3 sequences, around 20% recorded once. The CDR3 length is 17 residues. The germline V gene has CDR1 MDHEN and CDR2 SYDVKM. Trimming cost V 4 bases and J 4 bases, with 19 bases left between them. The sequenced material came from blood, either unsorted or a sorted T cell fraction (not recorded which). This chain connects TRBV28 to TRBJ2-2; D is perhaps TRBD2 (5 bases). The receptor was isolated from a male donor with ankylosing spondylitis or in good health (not recorded which). CDR3 in DNA: TGTGCCAGCAGTTCTTGGGGTCGCGAGAGGGTCACCGGGGAGCTGTTTTTT. Residues: CASSSWGRERVTGELFF.